The clone carrying this T cell receptor (beta chain) was detected many times. The antigen is not known. This sample is part of a study of metastatic and nonmetastatic thyroid tumors. Overall study: Repertoire comparisons spanned blood and tumor or nodule tissue from malignant and benign thyroid patients.

Original methodology: The study built a papillary thyroid cancer distant-metastasis classifier from CDR3 differences across clinicopathological groups. TCRdb reassembled clones from the PCR reads with MiXCR. The V and J calls reflect TCRdb's pipeline rather than the authors' work. The table includes about 20,000 clones, roughly a sixth detected once. General study results and limits: Significantly greater TCR beta diversity was reportedly found in malignant thyroid tumors than in benign nodules (in blood and tumor).

Every patient underwent thyroid surgery untreated. CDR1 and CDR2 from the germline V gene are SGHVS and FNYEAQ. The CDR3 has 14 residues. V was trimmed by 5 bases and J by 1 base, leaving 12 bases between them. The chain couples TRBV7-6 to TRBJ2-7; D perhaps matches TRBD1 (6 bases). The sample taken for sequencing was tumor tissue. The receptor was derived from a female donor with papillary thyroid cancer or a benign thyroid nodule (not recorded which). Some clones in this sample may be carry-over from other donors' samples. CDR3 in amino acids: CASSLGHLSYEQYF. The CDR3 DNA follows: TGTGCCAGCAGCCTGGGACATTTATCCTACGAGCAGTACTTC.